This note documents a single TCR beta chain sequence. With a duration under 2 months, the hyperthyroidism was newly diagnosed in patients aged 18 to 65. This entry is derived from a study of T cells in Graves' hyperthyroidism and ophthalmopathy. Study details: Blood was drawn when the patient was first diagnosed and still untreated.

TCR beta CDR3 regions were amplified from RNA transcripts. The HTBI primer set served for first-round RT-PCR of the TCR CDR3. TCRdb analysed the multiplex PCR reads with MiXCR anew, one entry per CDR3 protein. The sample shows fewer than 850,000 distinct CDR3 sequences, roughly 17% of them seen only once. Between the trimmed V and J ends, which lost 4 bases and 2 bases, there was a span of 15 bases. Per the germline V gene, CDR1 is SGHRS and CDR2 is YFSETQ. This CDR3 spans 15 amino acids. The sequence was collected from a man aged 50 to 59 with Graves' hyperthyroidism. This sequence joins TRBV5-1 and TRBJ1-1; no firm D call. The specimen was blood. The CDR3 loop reads CASSPLDGLNTEAFF. The CDR3 DNA sequence: TGCGCCAGCAGCCCTTTAGACGGATTAAACACTGAAGCTTTCTTT.